The 14 T cell receptor beta chains presented below share a single source sample, sequenced in a study of T cells in Graves' hyperthyroidism and ophthalmopathy. It was RNA transcripts that yielded the amplified TCR beta CDR3 regions. In the first-round RT-PCR of the TCR CDR3, the HTBI primer set was used. From the multiplex PCR reads, TCRdb called clonotypes with MiXCR, one entry per CDR3 protein. The sample has around 350,000 distinct CDR3 sequences; under 20% are singletons. Sequencing input: blood. The receptors shown here come from a woman aged 18 to 35 with Graves' hyperthyroidism.

The chain is built from TRBV29-1 and TRBJ2-2; possibly TRBD1 or TRBD2 for D (5 bases each). The CDR3 contains 16 residues. The V gene lost 2 bases and the J gene lost 1 base, with 14 bases spanning the gap. Germline lookup yields CDR1 SQVTM and CDR2 ANQGSEA. CDR3 protein: CSVELFGTRNTGELFF. CDR3 bases: TGCAGCGTTGAATTATTCGGGACGCGGAACACCGGGGAGCTGTTTTTT.

This clonotype was observed many times. Its ends do not fully match the called genes, so a read error is possible. The rearrangement uses TRBV20-1 and TRBJ2-7; 7 nucleotides align to TRBD1. The germline V gene has CDR1 DFQATT and CDR2 SNEGSKA (reference sequence). This CDR3 has 14 amino acids. The CDR3 coding sequence is TGCAGTGCCAGAGGTATAGGGACAGCCTACGAGCAGTACTTC. Its translation: CSARGIGTAYEQYF.

The sample holds many counts of this clonotype. The V gene is TRBV13, the J gene TRBJ1-1, with 7 bases aligning to TRBD1. In germline, CDR1 is PRHDT, CDR2 FYEKMQ (reference sequence). The ends lost 8 bases at V and 7 bases at J; junction bases unmatched: 16. This CDR3 has 15 amino acids. The CDR3 loop reads CASFQSQGTVHEAFF. The CDR3 nucleotides are TGTGCCAGCTTCCAATCCCAGGGGACAGTACATGAAGCTTTCTTT.

This clonotype was recorded at least ten times. The chain employs TRBV20-1 and TRBJ1-3; D call uncertain. V was shortened by 4 bases and J by 2 bases, with 9 bases between the two germline ends. This CDR3 is built from 13 residues. CDR1 is DFQATT, CDR2 SNEGSKA, per germline (reference sequence). The CDR3 loop reads CSAILTAGNTIYF. In DNA, the CDR3 is TGCAGTGCTATATTAACCGCTGGAAACACCATATATTTT.

This clonotype showed up many times. The V gene is TRBV18, the J gene TRBJ1-2, with D uncertain. There are 13 residues in the CDR3. V lost 4 bases, J lost 3 bases, and 9 bases lay in between. CDR1 KGHSH and CDR2 LQKENI come from the germline V gene. The CDR3 sequence: CASSQADYYGYTF. CDR3 in DNA: TGTGCCAGCTCACAGGCAGACTACTATGGCTACACCTTC. The full variable domain, in which reference TRBV18 and TRBJ1-2 provide the parts outside the CDR3, is NAGVMQNPRHLVRRRGQEARLRCSPMKGHSHVYWYRQLPEEGLKFMVYLQKENIIDESGMPKERFSAEFPKEGPSILRIQQVVRGDSAAYFCASSQADYYGYTFGSGTRLTVV.

This clonotype was seen repeatedly, ten times or more. The genes are TRBV15 and TRBJ2-7; D remains unclear. The germline V gene encodes CDR1 LNHNV and CDR2 YYDKDF (reference sequence). The CDR3 spans 13 residues. The ends were cut back, 3 bases at V and 1 base at J, with 7 bases in the middle. This chain's CDR3 is CATSRVQSYEQYF. Here the CDR3 DNA reads TGTGCCACCAGCAGGGTTCAGTCCTACGAGCAGTACTTC. Drawing the rest from reference TRBV15 and TRBJ2-7, the complete variable domain is DAMVIQNPRYQVTQFGKPVTLSCSQTLNHNVMYWYQQKSSQAPKLLFHYYDKDFNNEADTPDNFQSRRPNTSFCFLDIRSPGLGDTAMYLCATSRVQSYEQYFGPGTRLTVT.

This clonotype came up many times. This sequence joins TRBV5-1 and TRBJ1-2, with 8 bases fitting TRBD1. The CDR3 length is 14 residues. Germline CDR1 and CDR2: SGHRS and YFSETQ. J was trimmed by 8 bases and V by 3 bases; bases with no gene match: 9. This CDR3 is CASSSNRGSQGYTF. The CDR3 nucleotides are TGCGCCAGCAGCTCGAACAGGGGGTCACAGGGCTACACCTTC.

This clonotype was counted many times. This chain joins TRBV2 and TRBJ2-7; 7 bases are shared with TRBD1. The CDR3 has 15 residues. Germline CDR1 SNHLY, CDR2 FYNNEI. After removal of 5 bases from V and 3 bases from J, the junction contained 10 bases not matched to a gene. The CDR3 region has the DNA TGTGCCAGCAGTCAATCGGGACAGCCATACTACGAGCAGTACTTC. Amino acids: CASSQSGQPYYEQYF.

This clonotype was seen repeatedly, ten times or more. The V gene is TRBV4-1, the J gene TRBJ2-5; the D call may be TRBD1 or TRBD2 (6 bases each). The V end was cut by 0 bases, the J end by 4 bases, with 15 bases between. From germline, CDR1 is MGHRA and CDR2 YSYEKL. This CDR3 is built from 16 residues. CDR3 DNA sequence: TGCGCCAGCAGCCAAGATCTAGGGGGGTTCGCAGAGACCCAGTACTTC. Its translation is CASSQDLGGFAETQYF.

At least ten counts were recorded for this clonotype. The chain joins TRBV7-8 to TRBJ2-5; no clear D gene. The germline V gene encodes CDR1 SGHVS and CDR2 FQNEAQ. The CDR3 spans 14 residues. V dropped 1 base and J dropped 4 bases, with 10 bases sitting between them. This CDR3 reads CASSLGYSLETQYF. In nucleotides, the CDR3 is TGTGCCAGCAGCTTAGGTTATTCTCTAGAGACCCAGTACTTC. The full variable domain, completed using reference TRBV7-8 and TRBJ2-5, is GAGVSQSPRYKVAKRGQDVALRCDPISGHVSLFWYQQALGQGPEFLTYFQNEAQLDKSGLPSDRFFAERPEGSVSTLKIQRTQQEDSAVYLCASSLGYSLETQYFGPGTRLLVL.

The sample holds many counts of this clonotype. The J gene is TRBJ1-1, the V gene TRBV6-1, with a possible D match to TRBD1 (5 bases). V was trimmed by 8 bases and J by 1 base, leaving 14 bases between them. The length of the CDR3 is 14 residues. Germline loops: CDR1 MNHNS, CDR2 SASEGT. In nucleotides, the CDR3 is TGTGCCAGCGCCAGACAGACGTCGAACACTGAAGCTTTCTTT. It codes for CASARQTSNTEAFF.

This clonotype was found many times. The CDR3 loop reads CASSPEEGLTQYF. The DNA of the CDR3 is TGTGCCAGCAGCCCAGAGGAGGGGTTGACCCAGTACTTC. The chain combines TRBV6-5 with TRBJ2-5; D is possibly TRBD2 (6 bases). V lost 6 bases to trimming and J lost 7 bases, with 15 bases between them. Germline V gives CDR1 MNHEY, CDR2 SVGAGI. This CDR3 is 13 amino acids long.

This clonotype showed up many times. The chain links TRBV7-9 to TRBJ1-1; no clear D gene. CDR3 size: 12 residues. The V end lost 2 bases, the J end lost 6 bases, and 7 bases lay between the germline ends. Per germline, CDR1 SEHNR and CDR2 FQNEAQ (reference sequence). CDR3 DNA sequence: TGTGCCAGCAGCTTACGGCAGTCTGAAGCTTTCTTT. It is translated as CASSLRQSEAFF.

The chain links TRBV12-3 or TRBV12-4 to TRBJ2-7; 9 bases map to TRBD2. This CDR3 is 14 amino acids long. Trimming removed 8 bases from V and 0 bases from J; junction bases left unmatched: 5. The CDR3 DNA reads TGTGCCAGCCTCATAGCGGGGGTCTCCTACGAGCAGTACTTC. Translation gives CASLIAGVSYEQYF.